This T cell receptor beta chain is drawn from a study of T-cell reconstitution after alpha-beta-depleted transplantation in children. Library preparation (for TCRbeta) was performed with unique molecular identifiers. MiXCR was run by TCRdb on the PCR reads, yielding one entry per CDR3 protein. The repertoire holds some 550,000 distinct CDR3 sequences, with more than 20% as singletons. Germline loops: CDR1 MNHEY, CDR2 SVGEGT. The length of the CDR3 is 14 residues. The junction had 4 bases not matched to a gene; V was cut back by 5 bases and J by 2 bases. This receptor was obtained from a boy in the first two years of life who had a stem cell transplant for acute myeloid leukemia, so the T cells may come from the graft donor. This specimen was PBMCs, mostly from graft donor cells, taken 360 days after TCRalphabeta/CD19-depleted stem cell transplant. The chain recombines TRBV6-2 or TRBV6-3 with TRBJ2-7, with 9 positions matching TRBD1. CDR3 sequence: CASSNRDRAYEQYF. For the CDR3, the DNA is TGTGCCAGCAGTAACCGGGACAGGGCCTACGAGCAGTACTTC.